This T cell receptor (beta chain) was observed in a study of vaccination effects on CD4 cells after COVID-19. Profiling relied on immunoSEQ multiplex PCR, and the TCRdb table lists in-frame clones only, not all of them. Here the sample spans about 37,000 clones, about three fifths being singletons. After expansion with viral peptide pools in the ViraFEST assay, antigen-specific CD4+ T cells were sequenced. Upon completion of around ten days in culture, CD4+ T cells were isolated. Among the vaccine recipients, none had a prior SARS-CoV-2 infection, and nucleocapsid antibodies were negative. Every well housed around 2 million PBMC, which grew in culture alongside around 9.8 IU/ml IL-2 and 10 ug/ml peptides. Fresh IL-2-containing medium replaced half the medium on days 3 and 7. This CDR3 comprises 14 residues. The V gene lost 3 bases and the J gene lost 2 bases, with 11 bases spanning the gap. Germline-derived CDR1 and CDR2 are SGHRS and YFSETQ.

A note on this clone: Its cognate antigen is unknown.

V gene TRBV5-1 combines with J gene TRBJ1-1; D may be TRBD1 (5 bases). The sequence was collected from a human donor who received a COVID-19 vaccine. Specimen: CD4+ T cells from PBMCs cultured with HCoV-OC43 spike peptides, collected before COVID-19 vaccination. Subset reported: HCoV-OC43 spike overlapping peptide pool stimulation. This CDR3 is CASSWGRSNTEAFF. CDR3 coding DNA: TGCGCCAGCAGCTGGGGGAGATCAAACACTGAAGCTTTCTTT. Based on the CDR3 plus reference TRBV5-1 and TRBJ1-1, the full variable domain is KAGVTQTPRYLIKTRGQQVTLSCSPISGHRSVSWYQQTPGQGLQFLFEYFSETQRNKGNFPGRFSGRQFSNSRSEMNVSTLELGDSALYLCASSWGRSNTEAFFGQGTRLTVV.